The 3 T cell receptor beta chains in this list originate from one sample, sequenced in a study of blood T cells in healthy people across ages. A J-beta primer mix and a sample-barcoded 5' primer were used in a second PCR of about 6 to 12 cycles. TCRdb re-derived calls from the 5' RACE reads in MiXCR, one entry per CDR3 protein. The data hold 850,000 or so distinct CDR3 sequences, with around 30% observed a single time. Sequences were obtained from blood. These TCRs come from an elderly woman in good health.

This clonotype was found a few times. One base away lies a much larger clone, so this may be a sequencing read error. The chain uses TRBV3-1 and TRBJ2-6; perhaps TRBD1 as D (5 bases). The germline V gene has CDR1 LGHDT and CDR2 YNNKEL (reference sequence). CDR3 length: 16 amino acids. Trimming cost V 4 bases and J 2 bases, with 12 bases left between them. In nucleotides, the CDR3 is TGTGCCAGCAGCCGAGCCATGGGGCCTGGGGCCAACGTCCTGACTTTC. As protein: CASSRAMGPGANVLTF. Full variable domain (remainder filled in from reference TRBV3-1 and TRBJ2-6): DTAVSQTPKYLVTQMGNDKSIKCEQNLGHDTMYWYKQDSKKFLKIMFSYNNKELIINETVPNRFSPKSPDKAHLNLHINSLELGDSAVYFCASSRAMGPGANVLTFGAGSRLTVL.

This rearrangement joins TRBV5-1 to TRBJ2-5; 9 bases are a match to TRBD2. The CDR3 is 17 residues long. Germline CDR1 reads SGHRS; CDR2 reads YFSETQ. V was pared by 4 bases and J by 3 bases, with 13 bases of the junction left unmatched. The CDR3 loop reads CASSLAGSGGPEETQYF. The CDR3 nucleotides read TGCGCCAGCAGCCTGGCGGGTAGCGGGGGCCCCGAAGAGACCCAGTACTTC.

This clonotype appeared a few times. The rearrangement uses TRBV11-2 and TRBJ2-7, with no clear D. This CDR3 comprises 14 residues. The germline gives CDR1 SGHAT, CDR2 FQNNGV. Deletions cut 5 bases from V and 2 bases from J, with 13 bases between. The CDR3 coding sequence is TGTGCCAGCAGCCGGACGACACCTGCCTACGAGCAGTACTTC. Amino acid sequence: CASSRTTPAYEQYF.